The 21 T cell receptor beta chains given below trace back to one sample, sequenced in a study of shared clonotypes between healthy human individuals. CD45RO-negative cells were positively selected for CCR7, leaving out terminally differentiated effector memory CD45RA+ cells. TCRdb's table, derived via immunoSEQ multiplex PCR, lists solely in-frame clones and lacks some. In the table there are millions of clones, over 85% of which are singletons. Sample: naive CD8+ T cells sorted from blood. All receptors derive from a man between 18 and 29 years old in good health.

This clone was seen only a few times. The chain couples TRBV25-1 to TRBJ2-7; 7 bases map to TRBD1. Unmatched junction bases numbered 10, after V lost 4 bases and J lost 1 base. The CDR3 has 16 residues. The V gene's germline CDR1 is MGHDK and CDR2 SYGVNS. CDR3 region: CASSASRDSSSYEQYF. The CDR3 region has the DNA TGTGCCAGCAGTGCCAGCCGGGACAGCAGTTCCTACGAGCAGTACTTC.

The CDR3 reads CASSQAPGAASSYEQYF. The CDR3 DNA reads as TGCGCCAGCAGCCAAGCACCCGGGGCCGCATCATCCTACGAGCAGTACTTC. The rearrangement links TRBV4-3 to TRBJ2-7; D may match TRBD1 or TRBD2 (5 bases each). This CDR3 has 17 amino acids. Germline CDR1 reads LGHNA; CDR2 reads YSLEER. V was trimmed by 1 base and J by 1 base, leaving 17 bases between them.

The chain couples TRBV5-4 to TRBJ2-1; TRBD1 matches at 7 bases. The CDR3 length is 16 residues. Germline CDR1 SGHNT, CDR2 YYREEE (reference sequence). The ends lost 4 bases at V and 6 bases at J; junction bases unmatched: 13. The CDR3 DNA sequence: TGTGCCAGCAGCCCCCCGCCGATAGGGACAGCCAATGAGCAGTTCTTC. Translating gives CASSPPPIGTANEQFF.

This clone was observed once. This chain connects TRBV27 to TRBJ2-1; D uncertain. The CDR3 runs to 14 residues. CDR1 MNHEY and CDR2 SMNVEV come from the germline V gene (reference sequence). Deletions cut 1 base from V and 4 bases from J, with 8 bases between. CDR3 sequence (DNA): TGTGCCAGCAGTTTATATATCGGTTACAATGAGCAGTTCTTC. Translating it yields CASSLYIGYNEQFF.

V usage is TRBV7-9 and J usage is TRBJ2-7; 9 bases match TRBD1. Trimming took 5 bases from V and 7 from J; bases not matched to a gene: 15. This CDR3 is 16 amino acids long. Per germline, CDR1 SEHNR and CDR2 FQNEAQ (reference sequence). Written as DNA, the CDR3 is TGTGCCAGCAGCCCATTACCGGGACAGGGAGGTTTGGAGCAGTACTTC. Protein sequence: CASSPLPGQGGLEQYF.

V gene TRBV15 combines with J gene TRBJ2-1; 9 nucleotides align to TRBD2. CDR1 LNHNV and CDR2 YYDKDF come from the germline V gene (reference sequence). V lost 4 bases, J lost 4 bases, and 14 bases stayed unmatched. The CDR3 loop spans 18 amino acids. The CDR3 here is CATSTGTSYHETYNEQFF. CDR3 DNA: TGTGCCACCAGCACCGGGACTAGCTACCACGAAACTTACAATGAGCAGTTCTTC.

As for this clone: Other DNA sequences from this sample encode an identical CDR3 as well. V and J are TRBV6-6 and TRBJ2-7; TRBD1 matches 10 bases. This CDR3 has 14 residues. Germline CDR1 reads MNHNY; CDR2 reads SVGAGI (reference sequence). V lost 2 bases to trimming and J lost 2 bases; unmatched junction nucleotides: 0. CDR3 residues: CASSYGTGAYEQYF. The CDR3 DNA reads TGTGCCAGCAGTTACGGGACAGGGGCCTACGAGCAGTACTTC.

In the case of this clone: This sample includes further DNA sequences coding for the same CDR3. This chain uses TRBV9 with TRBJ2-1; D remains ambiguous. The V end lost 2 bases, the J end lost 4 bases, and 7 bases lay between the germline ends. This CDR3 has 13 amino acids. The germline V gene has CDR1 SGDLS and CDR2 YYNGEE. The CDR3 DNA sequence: TGTGCCAGCAGCGTTACATCATACAATGAGCAGTTCTTC. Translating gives CASSVTSYNEQFF.

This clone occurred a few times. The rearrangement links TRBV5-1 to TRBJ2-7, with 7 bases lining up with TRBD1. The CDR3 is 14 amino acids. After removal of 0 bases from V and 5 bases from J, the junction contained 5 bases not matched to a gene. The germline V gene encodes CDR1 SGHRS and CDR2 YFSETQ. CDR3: CASSLAGTVDEQYF. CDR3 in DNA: TGCGCCAGCAGCTTGGCCGGGACAGTGGACGAGCAGTACTTC.

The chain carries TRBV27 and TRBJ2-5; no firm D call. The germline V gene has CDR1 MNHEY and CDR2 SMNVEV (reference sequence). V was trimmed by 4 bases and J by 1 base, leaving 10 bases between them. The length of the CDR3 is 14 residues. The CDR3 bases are TGTGCCAGCAGTTCTTTTTCAGCCCAAGAGACCCAGTACTTC. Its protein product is CASSSFSAQETQYF.

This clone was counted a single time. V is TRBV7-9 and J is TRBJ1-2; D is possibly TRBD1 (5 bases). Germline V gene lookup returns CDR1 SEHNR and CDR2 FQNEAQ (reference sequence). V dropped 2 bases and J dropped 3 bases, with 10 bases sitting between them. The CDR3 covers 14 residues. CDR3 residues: CASSLPGRDYGYTF. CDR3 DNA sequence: TGTGCCAGCAGCTTACCGGGACGGGACTATGGCTACACCTTC.

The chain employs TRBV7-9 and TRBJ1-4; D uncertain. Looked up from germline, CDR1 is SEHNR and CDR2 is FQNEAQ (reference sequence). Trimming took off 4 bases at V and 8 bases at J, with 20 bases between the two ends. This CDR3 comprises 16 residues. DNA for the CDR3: TGTGCCAGCAGCTCGGACCTAAAGTCCCCGGTCGAAAAACTGTTTTTT. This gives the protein CASSSDLKSPVEKLFF.

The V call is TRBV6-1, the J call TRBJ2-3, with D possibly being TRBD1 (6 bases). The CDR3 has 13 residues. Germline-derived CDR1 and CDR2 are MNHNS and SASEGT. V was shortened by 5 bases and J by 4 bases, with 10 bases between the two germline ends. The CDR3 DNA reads TGTGCCAGCAGTCCTACAGGGTCAGATACGCAGTATTTT. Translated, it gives CASSPTGSDTQYF.

The CDR3 reads CASSPPTGGYEQYF. In DNA, the CDR3 is TGCGCCAGCAGCCCGCCGACAGGGGGCTACGAGCAGTACTTC. This chain connects TRBV4-1 to TRBJ2-7, with 9 bases aligning to TRBD1. Germline CDR1 is MGHRA and CDR2 is YSYEKL. CDR3 length: 14 residues. The J segment lost 3 bases and the V segment lost 4 bases, leaving 4 bases of the junction unmatched.

The CDR3 protein is CASSLASPSEQYF. In DNA form, the CDR3 reads TGCGCCAGCAGCTTGGCCTCCCCCTCCGAGCAGTACTTC. The V and J genes are TRBV5-1 and TRBJ2-7; D uncertain. Between the trimmed V and J ends, which lost 0 bases and 6 bases, there was a span of 10 bases. Germline V gene data show CDR1 as SGHRS and CDR2 as YFSETQ. There are 13 residues in the CDR3.

CDR3 nucleotide sequence: TGTGCCAGCAGCCACCCTTGGCTAGCGGGGGATGTCACCGGGGAGCTGTTTTTT. Amino acid sequence: CASSHPWLAGDVTGELFF. This rearrangement joins TRBV4-2 to TRBJ2-2; 10 bases match TRBD2. In germline, CDR1 is LGHNA, CDR2 YNFKEQ. The CDR3 is made up of 18 amino acids. Trimming took 3 bases from V and 4 from J; bases not matched to a gene: 11.

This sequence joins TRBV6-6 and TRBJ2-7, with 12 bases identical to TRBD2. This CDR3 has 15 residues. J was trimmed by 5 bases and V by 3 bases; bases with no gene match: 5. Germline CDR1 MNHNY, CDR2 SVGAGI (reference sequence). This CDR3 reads CASSYPSGGEDEQYF. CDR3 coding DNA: TGTGCCAGCAGTTATCCTAGCGGGGGGGAGGACGAGCAGTACTTC.

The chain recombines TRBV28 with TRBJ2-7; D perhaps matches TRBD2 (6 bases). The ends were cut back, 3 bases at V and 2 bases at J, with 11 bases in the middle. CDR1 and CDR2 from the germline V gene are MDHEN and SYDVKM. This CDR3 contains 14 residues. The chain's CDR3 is CASSFMGGAYEQYF. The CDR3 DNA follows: TGTGCCAGCAGTTTTATGGGCGGGGCCTACGAGCAGTACTTC.

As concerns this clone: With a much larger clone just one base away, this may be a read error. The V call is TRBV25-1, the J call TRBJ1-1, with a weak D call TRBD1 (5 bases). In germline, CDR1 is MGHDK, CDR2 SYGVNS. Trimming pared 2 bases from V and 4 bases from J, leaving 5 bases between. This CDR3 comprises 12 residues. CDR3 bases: TGTGCCAGCAGTGAAGGGGGCACTGAAGCTTTCTTT. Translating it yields CASSEGGTEAFF.

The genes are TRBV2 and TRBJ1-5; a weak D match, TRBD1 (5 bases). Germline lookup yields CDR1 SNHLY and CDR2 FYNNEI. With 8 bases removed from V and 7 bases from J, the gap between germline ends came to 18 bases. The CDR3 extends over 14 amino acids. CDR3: CASHFWGEGQPQHF. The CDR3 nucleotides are TGTGCCAGCCACTTCTGGGGCGAGGGACAGCCCCAGCATTTT.

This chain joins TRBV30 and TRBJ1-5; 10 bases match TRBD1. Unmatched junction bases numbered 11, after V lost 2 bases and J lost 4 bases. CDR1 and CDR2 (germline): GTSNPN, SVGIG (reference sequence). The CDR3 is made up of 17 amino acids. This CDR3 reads CAWSSRSGTGANQPQHF. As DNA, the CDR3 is TGTGCCTGGAGTTCGAGATCCGGGACAGGGGCAAATCAGCCCCAGCATTTT.